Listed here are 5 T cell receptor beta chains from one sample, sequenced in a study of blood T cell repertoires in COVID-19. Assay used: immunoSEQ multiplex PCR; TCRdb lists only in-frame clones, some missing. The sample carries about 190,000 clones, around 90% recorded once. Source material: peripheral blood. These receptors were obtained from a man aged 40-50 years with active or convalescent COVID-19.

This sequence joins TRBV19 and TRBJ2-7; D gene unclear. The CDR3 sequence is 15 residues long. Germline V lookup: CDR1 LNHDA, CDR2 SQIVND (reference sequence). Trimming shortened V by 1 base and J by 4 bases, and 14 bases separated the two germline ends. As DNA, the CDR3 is TGTGCCAGTAGTATAGCGGCCAGTTTGGAGTACGAGCAGTACTTC. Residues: CASSIAASLEYEQYF.

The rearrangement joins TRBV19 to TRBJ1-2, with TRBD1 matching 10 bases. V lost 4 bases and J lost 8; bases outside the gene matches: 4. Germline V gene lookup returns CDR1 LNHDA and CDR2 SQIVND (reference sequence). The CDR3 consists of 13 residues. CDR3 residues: CASSTGQGPGYTF. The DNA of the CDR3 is TGTGCCAGTAGTACGGGACAGGGGCCCGGCTACACCTTC.

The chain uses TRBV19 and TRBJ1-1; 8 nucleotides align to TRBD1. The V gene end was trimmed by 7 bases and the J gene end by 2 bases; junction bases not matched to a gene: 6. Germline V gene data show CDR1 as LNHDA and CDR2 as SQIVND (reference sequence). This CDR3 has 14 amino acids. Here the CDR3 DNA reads TGTGCCAGTACCCCGGGACAGGCTAACACTGAAGCTTTCTTT. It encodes CASTPGQANTEAFF.

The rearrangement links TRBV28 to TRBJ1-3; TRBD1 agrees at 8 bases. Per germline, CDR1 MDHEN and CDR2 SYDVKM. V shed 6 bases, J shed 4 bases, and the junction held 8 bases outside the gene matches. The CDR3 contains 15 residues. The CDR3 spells CASSRTGYSGNTIYF. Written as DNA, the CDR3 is TGTGCCAGCAGCCGGACAGGGTATTCCGGAAACACCATATATTTT.

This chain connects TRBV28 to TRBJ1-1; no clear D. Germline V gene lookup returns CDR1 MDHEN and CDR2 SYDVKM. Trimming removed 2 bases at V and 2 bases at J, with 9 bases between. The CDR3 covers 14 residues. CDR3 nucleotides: TGTGCCAGCAGTTTACTTGGCTCTAACACTGAAGCTTTCTTT. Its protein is CASSLLGSNTEAFF.